Sequencing of this TCR beta chain was carried out in a study of regulatory T cells in long-lasting Graves disease. In building TCR beta libraries, iRepertoire HTBI primers were used together with Arm-PCR of CDR3 regions. MiXCR, applied by TCRdb to the multiplex PCR reads, yields one record per CDR3 protein. The sample includes about 420,000 distinct CDR3 sequences, approximately 16% seen only once; the top ten take less than 30%. Germline V gives CDR1 KGHSH, CDR2 LQKENI. This CDR3 has 13 residues. Trimming stripped 1 base from V and 4 bases from J, with 5 bases between. Specified time point: newly diagnosed GD, antithyroid drugs for less than 3 months. Isolated PBMC RNA provided the starting material for the TCR library. This same sample was also taken into another study, of T cells in Graves' hyperthyroidism and ophthalmopathy.

The chain carries TRBV18 and TRBJ1-5; D gene ambiguous. This sequence was found in a young woman with Graves disease. Material: peripheral blood mononuclear cells (PBMCs), obtained at new diagnosis, from a patient treated with antithyroid drugs. CDR3 nucleotides: TGTGCCAGCTCACCACAGCCTAATCAGCCCCAGCATTTT. This codes for CASSPQPNQPQHF.